The T cell receptor (beta chain) described here comes from a study of T-cell memory formation after mild COVID-19. Study-wide results and caveats: Mainly in CM and EM were contracting CD4+ clones; CD8+ were in EMRA. Contracting clones from day 15 to 85 showed balanced CD4/CD8; later expanders favored CD4+. Second-wave clones reaching peak frequency on day 37 lacked confirmed SARS-CoV-2 specificity. The appearance of some responding clones in pre-infection memory suggested that cross-reactive memory joined.

Germline V lookup: CDR1 SGHVS, CDR2 FNYEAQ. The CDR3 has 15 amino acids. The ends lost 4 bases at V and 6 bases at J; junction bases unmatched: 9. TCRdb recomputed calls from the 5' RACE reads with MiXCR, one row per CDR3 protein. In the table there are 300,000 to 350,000 distinct CDR3 sequences, approximately 14% of which are singletons. Concerning this clonotype itself: Its antigen is not known.

Specimen: PBMCs or a T cell subset sorted from them (not recorded which). The sequence was obtained from a man aged 18 to 35 who had mild COVID-19 (a few samples of this study predate the infection). Cell type and time point are not known. The chain joins TRBV7-6 to TRBJ1-5; 7 bases match TRBD1. The CDR3 region is CASSSGGRGRQPQHF. CDR3 coding DNA: TGTGCCAGCAGCTCCGGGGGGAGGGGGCGTCAGCCCCAGCATTTT.